This T cell receptor beta chain was documented in a study of cytomegalovirus exposure and HLA in healthy donors. Germline loops: CDR1 MDHEN, CDR2 SYDVKM. The CDR3 length is 13 residues. Trimming cost V 4 bases and J 12 bases, with 16 bases left between them. Amplification used 60 Vbeta primers and 13 Jbeta primers. TCRdb keeps only in-frame clones here, not all; method: immunoSEQ multiplex PCR. The sample data list some 120,000 clones. The receptor comes from a man in his forties in good health and CMV-seropositive. The sequenced sample consisted of PBMCs. The rearrangement joins TRBV28 to TRBJ2-1; tentatively, D is TRBD2 (6 bases). In nucleotides, the CDR3 is TGTGCCAGCAGTTCATTAAGGACCGGGGGGCAGTTCTTC. Amino acids: CASSSLRTGGQFF.